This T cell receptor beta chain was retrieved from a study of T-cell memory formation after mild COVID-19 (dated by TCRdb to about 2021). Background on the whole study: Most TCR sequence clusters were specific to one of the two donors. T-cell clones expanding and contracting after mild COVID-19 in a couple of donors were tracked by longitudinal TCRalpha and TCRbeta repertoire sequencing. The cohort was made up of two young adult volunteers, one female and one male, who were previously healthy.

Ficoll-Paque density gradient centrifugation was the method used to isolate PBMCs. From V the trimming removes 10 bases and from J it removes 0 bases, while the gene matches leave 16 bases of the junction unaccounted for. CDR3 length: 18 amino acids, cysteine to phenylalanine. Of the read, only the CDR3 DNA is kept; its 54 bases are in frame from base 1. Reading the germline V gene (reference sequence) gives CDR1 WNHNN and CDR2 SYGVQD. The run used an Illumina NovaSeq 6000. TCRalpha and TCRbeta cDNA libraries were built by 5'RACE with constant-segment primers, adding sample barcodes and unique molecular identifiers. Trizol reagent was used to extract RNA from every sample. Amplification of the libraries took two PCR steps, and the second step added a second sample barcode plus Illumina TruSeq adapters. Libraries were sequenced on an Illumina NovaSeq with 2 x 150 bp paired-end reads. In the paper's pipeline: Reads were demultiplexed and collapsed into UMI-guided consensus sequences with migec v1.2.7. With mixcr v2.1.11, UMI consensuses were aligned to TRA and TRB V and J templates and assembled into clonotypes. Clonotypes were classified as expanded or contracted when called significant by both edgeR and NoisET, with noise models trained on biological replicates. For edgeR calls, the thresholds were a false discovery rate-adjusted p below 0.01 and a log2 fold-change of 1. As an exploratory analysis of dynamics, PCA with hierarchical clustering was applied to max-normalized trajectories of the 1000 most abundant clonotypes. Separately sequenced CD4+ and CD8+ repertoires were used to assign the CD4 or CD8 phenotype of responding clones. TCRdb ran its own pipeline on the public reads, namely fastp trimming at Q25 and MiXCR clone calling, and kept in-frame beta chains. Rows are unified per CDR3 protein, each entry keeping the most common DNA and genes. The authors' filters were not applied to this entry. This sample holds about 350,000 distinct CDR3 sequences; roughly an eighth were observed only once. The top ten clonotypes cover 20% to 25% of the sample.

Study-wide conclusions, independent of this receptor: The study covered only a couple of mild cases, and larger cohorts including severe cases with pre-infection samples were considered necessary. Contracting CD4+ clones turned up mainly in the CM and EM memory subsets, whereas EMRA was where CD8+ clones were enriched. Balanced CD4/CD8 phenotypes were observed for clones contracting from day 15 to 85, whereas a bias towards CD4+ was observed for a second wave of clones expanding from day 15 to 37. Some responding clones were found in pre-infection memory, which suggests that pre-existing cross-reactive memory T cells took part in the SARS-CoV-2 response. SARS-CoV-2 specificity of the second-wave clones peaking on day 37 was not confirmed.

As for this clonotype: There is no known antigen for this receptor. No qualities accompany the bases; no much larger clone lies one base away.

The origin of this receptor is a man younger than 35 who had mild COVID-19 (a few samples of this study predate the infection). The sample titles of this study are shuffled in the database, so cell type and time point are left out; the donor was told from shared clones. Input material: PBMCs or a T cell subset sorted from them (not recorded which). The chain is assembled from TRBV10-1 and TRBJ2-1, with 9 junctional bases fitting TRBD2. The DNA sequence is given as TGCGCCACCCGCCGGGCGGGGGGGCTCTCGAGCTCCTACAATGAGCAGTTCTTC. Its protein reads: CATRRAGGLSSSYNEQFF.